The source of this T cell receptor (beta chain) is a study of T cell responses to AZD1222 COVID-19 vaccine. In the study overall: Recipients boosted at about 4 weeks or about 12 weeks are pooled.

Produced via immunoSEQ multiplex PCR; TCRdb's table is partial and in-frame only. The table lists about 92,000 clones, more than 75% of them singletons. A single count supports this clone. Its target is not known. Study outcomes and limitations: Only six people who got AZD1222 tested seropositive at baseline. Donors were mostly white British, more females; clonal diversity possibly underestimated.

The CDR3 contains 17 residues. Germline V lookup: CDR1 MDHEN, CDR2 SYDVKM. V shed 2 bases and J 6 bases; nucleotides not matched to a gene: 8. The sequences come from peripheral blood, collected on day 0 of AZD1222 vaccination. This clonotype was obtained from an adult in good health. The rearrangement links TRBV28 to TRBJ1-5, with 12 bases identical to TRBD1. This CDR3 reads CASSLIGTGGRGQPQHF. The DNA for the CDR3 is TGTGCCAGCAGTTTAATAGGGACAGGGGGCCGGGGTCAGCCCCAGCATTTT.